Below are 25 T cell receptor beta chains sequenced from a single sample in a study of prognosis after radiotherapy for stage I lung cancer. The authors amplified TCR beta CDR3 from genomic DNA using two-round multiplex PCR. Primers (each specific to one TRBV or TRBJ gene) were used in first-round PCR. TCRdb independently ran MiXCR on the multiplex PCR reads; one entry per CDR3 protein. The sample has 22,000 or so distinct CDR3 sequences, 43% seen once. This specimen was PBMCs, taken before or after stereotactic body radiation therapy (not recorded which). These receptor sequences come from a donor aged 50 or older with non-small cell lung cancer.

A remark on this clonotype: A far larger clone is off by one base, so a read error is likely. The V call is TRBV6-6, the J call TRBJ2-5; 11 nucleotides line up with TRBD2. This CDR3 comprises 19 residues. Germline CDR1 MNHNY, CDR2 SVGAGI (reference sequence). V was pared by 0 bases and J by 1 base, with 10 bases of the junction left unmatched. The CDR3 DNA follows: TGTGCCAGCAGTTACTCCCAAAGGAGGCTAGCGGGGGGCCAAGAGACCCAGTACTTC. The encoded protein is CASSYSQRRLAGGQETQYF.

This clonotype has a count of ten or more. A read error may explain this, as a much larger clone is one base away. V gene TRBV20-1 combines with J gene TRBJ2-3; 9 bases align to TRBD2. CDR1 is DFQATT and CDR2 is SNEGSKA in the germline V gene (reference sequence). The CDR3 length is 15 residues. The CDR3 is CSARVRGGAHGTRYF. CDR3 DNA sequence: TGCAGTGCTAGAGTGCGCGGGGGGGCCCACGGTACGCGGTATTTT.

This clonotype was picked up many times. This chain uses TRBV6-7 with TRBJ2-7, with D possibly being TRBD2 (5 bases). TRBV6-7 is designated an ORF whose function remains uncertain. The CDR3 covers 11 residues. Trimming took off 10 bases at V and 5 bases at J, with 12 bases between the two ends. The CDR3 is CANREGDEQYF. The CDR3, as DNA: TGTGCCAACAGAGAGGGCGACGAGCAGTACTTC.

The DNA of the CDR3 is TGCAGTGCTAGAGATATAAGGGACGTGGGACAGGGGTCTATGGGCTACACCTTC. Translating it yields CSARDIRDVGQGSMGYTF. The rearrangement joins TRBV20-1 to TRBJ1-2; TRBD1 aligns across 10 bases. Germline V gene lookup returns CDR1 DFQATT and CDR2 SNEGSKA (reference sequence). There are 18 residues in the CDR3. V was clipped by 0 bases and J by 8 bases; unmatched bases: 18.

V usage is TRBV6-1 and J usage is TRBJ1-5; D uncertain. V lost 4 bases and J 2 bases, leaving 9 bases between the germline ends. In germline, CDR1 is MNHNS, CDR2 SASEGT. This CDR3 spans 14 amino acids. The CDR3 coding sequence is TGTGCCAGCAGTGGGTCGGGAGGCAATCAGCCCCAGCATTTT. Its translation: CASSGSGGNQPQHF.

The chain uses TRBV19 and TRBJ1-3; D is uncertain. Per the germline V gene, CDR1 is LNHDA and CDR2 is SQIVND (reference sequence). The CDR3 is 15 residues long. V was cut by 2 bases and J by 0 bases, with 8 bases left in between. The CDR3 bases are TGTGCCAGTAGTATATCGGCCCTCTCTGGAAACACCATATATTTT. Translated, it gives CASSISALSGNTIYF.

This clonotype was observed many times. The J gene is TRBJ2-5, the V gene TRBV5-1; the D is unclear. Per the germline V gene, CDR1 is SGHRS and CDR2 is YFSETQ. Deletions cut 2 bases from V and 3 bases from J, with 11 bases between. The CDR3 is 14 amino acids. CDR3 sequence reads: CASSLVAPEETQYF. Written as DNA, the CDR3 is TGCGCCAGCAGCTTAGTGGCACCCGAAGAGACCCAGTACTTC.

This clonotype was counted ten times or more. DNA for the CDR3: TGTGCCAGCAGCCAGACTAGCGGGGGGTTAATTACAGATACGCAGTATTTT. Its translation: CASSQTSGGLITDTQYF. The J gene is TRBJ2-3, the V gene TRBV7-2; 13 bases agree with TRBD2. Germline trimming cut 5 bases from V and 3 bases from J; bases unmatched to any gene: 8. The CDR3 length is 17 residues. The V gene's germline CDR1 is SGHTA and CDR2 FQGNSA.

The J gene is TRBJ2-3, the V gene TRBV7-3; unclear D gene. From germline, CDR1 is SGHTA and CDR2 FQGTGA. CDR3 size: 14 residues. V was cut by 7 bases and J by 2 bases, with 13 bases left in between. CDR3 in amino acids: CASISPVLTDTQYF. CDR3 DNA sequence: TGTGCCAGCATCTCCCCAGTTCTCACAGATACGCAGTATTTT.

The sample holds many counts of this clonotype. The V and J genes are TRBV20-1 and TRBJ2-3; 11 bases line up with TRBD2. Germline CDR1 is DFQATT and CDR2 is SNEGSKA (reference sequence). There are 15 residues in the CDR3. The trim removed 5 bases at V and 2 bases at J, leaving 6 bases unmatched. The DNA for the CDR3 is TGCAGTGCTGTTTCTAGCGGGGGGTCCACAGATACGCAGTATTTT. Translated, it gives CSAVSSGGSTDTQYF.

This clonotype was observed many times. This chain joins TRBV20-1 and TRBJ2-4; TRBD2 aligns across 7 bases. There are 11 residues in the CDR3. J lost 11 bases, V lost 7 bases, and 8 bases had no gene match. Germline loops: CDR1 DFQATT, CDR2 SNEGSKA (reference sequence). The CDR3 spells CSGEQRDFQYF. In nucleotides, the CDR3 is TGCAGTGGAGAACAGCGGGACTTTCAGTACTTC.

CDR3 nucleotide sequence: TGTGCCAGCAGTCCCTGGGCGCGCGGGGCCAACGTCCTGACTTTC. Residues: CASSPWARGANVLTF. The chain has TRBV27 and TRBJ2-6; no clear D. The V and J ends lost 5 bases and 4 bases respectively, with 12 bases between them. The CDR3 runs to 15 residues. Germline CDR1 is MNHEY and CDR2 is SMNVEV (reference sequence).

This clonotype was seen at least ten times. The CDR3 region has the DNA TGTGCCAGCAGTAGACAGCTCCGGGTGAACACTGAAGCTTTCTTT. Translation: CASSRQLRVNTEAFF. The chain carries TRBV2 and TRBJ1-1, with a weak D call TRBD1 (5 bases). V was clipped by 5 bases and J by 0 bases, with 13 bases between them. The CDR3 has 15 amino acids. Germline values: CDR1 SNHLY, CDR2 FYNNEI.

This clonotype was found many times. V gene TRBV6-1 combines with J gene TRBJ1-1; 9 bases are shared with TRBD1. The germline CDR1 and CDR2 sequences are MNHNS and SASEGT. Germline trimming cut 1 base from V and 2 bases from J; bases unmatched to any gene: 5. This CDR3 comprises 16 residues. The CDR3 coding sequence is TGTGCCAGCAGTGAAGGGCCACAGGGGGCTAACACTGAAGCTTTCTTT. Its protein is CASSEGPQGANTEAFF.

The chain recombines TRBV12-3 or TRBV12-4 with TRBJ1-1; D might be TRBD1 (5 bases). Trimming pared 0 bases from V and 5 bases from J, leaving 13 bases between. This CDR3 has 15 residues. The CDR3 loop is CASSLAQGGWTEAFF. The CDR3 bases are TGTGCCAGCAGTTTAGCGCAGGGAGGGTGGACTGAAGCTTTCTTT.

To note about this clonotype: Germline is not matched at one junction end, which may reflect a read error. The chain links TRBV6-5 to TRBJ2-5; no firm D call. The germline gives CDR1 MNHEY, CDR2 SVGAGI. The CDR3 is 14 residues long. CDR3 loop: CASIYAEYGDTQYF. The CDR3 DNA reads TGTGCCAGCATTTACGCGGAGTATGGGGATACCCAGTACTTC.

This clonotype was recorded at least ten times. The chain combines TRBV5-1 with TRBJ2-5, with TRBD1 matching 8 bases. The CDR3 contains 15 residues. The V and J ends lost 0 bases and 1 base, in that order; junction bases with no gene match: 2. Germline values: CDR1 SGHRS, CDR2 YFSETQ. The CDR3 DNA reads TGCGCCAGCAGCTTGGACAGGGGGGCCCAAGAGACCCAGTACTTC. Its translation is CASSLDRGAQETQYF.

Many counts were recorded for this clonotype. The chain uses TRBV2 and TRBJ2-1; 11 bases line up with TRBD2. V lost 6 bases and J lost 6; bases outside the gene matches: 7. Per germline, CDR1 SNHLY and CDR2 FYNNEI. The CDR3 covers 15 residues. The CDR3 DNA reads TGTGCCAGCAGCCTACTAGCGGGGGCGCCCAATGAGCAGTTCTTC. It yields the protein CASSLLAGAPNEQFF.

This clonotype occurred many times. This chain links TRBV19 with TRBJ2-2; no reliable D call. This CDR3 is built from 12 residues. Trimming removed 7 bases at V and 5 bases at J, with 8 bases between. Germline V CDR1 and CDR2: LNHDA, SQIVND (reference sequence). The CDR3 protein is CASTTRTGELFF. CDR3 DNA sequence: TGTGCCAGTACGACCCGAACCGGGGAGCTGTTTTTT.

Many counts were recorded for this clonotype. The chain combines TRBV15 with TRBJ2-3, with 7 nucleotides matching TRBD2. V was pared by 0 bases and J by 2 bases, with 8 bases of the junction left unmatched. CDR3 length: 17 amino acids. Per the germline V gene, CDR1 is LNHNV and CDR2 is YYDKDF (reference sequence). The CDR3 protein is CATSRDPSRGITDTQYF. CDR3 sequence (DNA): TGTGCCACCAGCAGAGACCCCTCGCGGGGGATCACAGATACGCAGTATTTT.

On this clonotype itself: The CDR3 does not end in the conserved phenylalanine or tryptophan, so this is likely a read error. The CDR3 region has the DNA TGTGCCAGCAGTTTGGCCAGGGGTCGCACTGAAGCTTTCCTT. Encoded protein: CASSLARGRTEAFL. The chain has TRBV28 and TRBJ1-1; D is perhaps TRBD1 (6 bases). The CDR3 runs 14 residues. Germline V gene sequence: CDR1 MDHEN, CDR2 SYDVKM. Trimming cost V 3 bases and J 4 bases, with 12 bases left between them.

This sequence joins TRBV7-2 and TRBJ2-1; D might be TRBD2 (6 bases). Trimming left V 5 bases short and J 15 bases short, with 17 bases between. Germline lookup yields CDR1 SGHTA and CDR2 FQGNSA. The CDR3 sequence is 12 residues long. The CDR3 spells CASSPVLGRTFF. CDR3 sequence (DNA): TGTGCCAGCAGCCCCGTTTTAGGGAGGACGTTCTTC.

The rearrangement uses TRBV11-2 and TRBJ2-1; D unclear. The germline gives CDR1 SGHAT, CDR2 FQNNGV. The CDR3 loop spans 15 amino acids. V shed 1 base and J shed 3 bases, with 10 bases lying between them. CDR3 bases: TGTGCCAGCAGCTTAGCAGGACGGATCTACAATGAGCAGTTCTTC. Translating gives CASSLAGRIYNEQFF.

This clonotype was observed many times. CDR3 protein: CASSDGTHEQFF. The CDR3, as DNA: TGTGCCAGCAGTGACGGGACTCATGAGCAGTTCTTC. This sequence joins TRBV6-1 and TRBJ2-1; D possibly corresponds to TRBD2 (6 bases). The CDR3 consists of 12 residues. V was trimmed by 3 bases and J by 8 bases, leaving 8 bases between them. Germline CDR1 and CDR2: MNHNS and SASEGT.

This clonotype has at least ten counts. The V gene is TRBV5-1, the J gene TRBJ1-2; unclear D gene. The CDR3 runs to 14 residues. The germline gives CDR1 SGHRS, CDR2 YFSETQ. The germline V and J ends were trimmed by 8 bases and 0 bases, with 14 bases remaining between them. DNA for the CDR3: TGCGCCAGTAGGGTGGGCCCCACTAACTATGGCTACACCTTC. Amino acid sequence: CASRVGPTNYGYTF.